This T cell receptor (beta chain) was recorded in a study of T cell responses to AZD1222 COVID-19 vaccine (dated by TCRdb to the early 2020s). Notes on the research overall: Because spike-specific TCR depth and breadth did not differ between the two schedules, AZD1222 recipients who got a second dose at roughly 4 weeks were pooled with those who got a second dose at roughly 12 weeks. A total of 233 trial participants underwent TCR sequencing, of whom nearly 210 had received two doses of AZD1222 and about 26 had received two doses of the MenACWY control vaccine. Enrollment into the trials was organized by age into subgroups of 18-55, 56-69 and 70-plus years, and those subgroups contained about 160, 30 and 59 TCR-sequenced participants, respectively.

As concerns this clone: This clone's antigen is unknown. Base-call qualities are not available, and no considerably larger clone is one nucleotide away.

The CDR3 regions of human TCRbeta chains were analyzed by immunosequencing. Concerning the study's data processing: Repertoire TCRs were checked for matches against a reference library of SARS-CoV-2-specific TCRs that had been generated using the MIRA antigen-specificity platform. Breadth was defined as the fraction of unique TCRs that were SARS-CoV-2-associated. Depth was defined as the fraction of total T cells that were SARS-CoV-2-associated. Using the MIRA data, every spike-specific TCR was mapped to the spike region that the TCR reacted to and assigned to either a CD4 or a CD8 class. Log10-transformed breadth and depth values were compared by one-way ANOVA with Sidak's multiple comparisons tests. Held by TCRdb, this immuneACCESS table contains in-frame sequences only and omits some clones. Under half of the omission traces to an unresolved V gene where checked; the cause of the rest is unknown. That table supplies the V and J calls and clone size; D and trimming were determined from the DNA. The sample data list about 110,000 clones, and 70% to 90% of these were observed just once. Around 3.2% of the sample is in the top ten clones.

V gives up 1 base and J gives up 10 bases, and the segment between their germline ends measures 16 bases. From cysteine to phenylalanine, the CDR3 is 15 amino acids long. The read is trimmed to its CDR3 DNA, 45 bases read in frame from base 1. Via the germline V gene (reference sequence), CDR1 is SEHNR and CDR2 FQNEAQ. Points the paper makes about the study in general: Only a handful of AZD1222 recipients were SARS-CoV-2 seropositive at baseline, limiting conclusions about previously exposed vaccinees. After two AZD1222 doses, spike-specific TCR breadth and depth were significantly higher than at day 0 and than in MenACWY recipients. No day 14 peak-response samples were available, so repertoires were characterized only after the peak T cell response. The 56-69-year group was small, and its depth increase did not reach significance, likely because of low power. Reportedly, almost half of the unique spike-specific TCRs recognized epitopes lying outside the regions that are mutated in the B.1.351 and B.1.1.7 variants. CD4 TCRs associated with the vaccine covered the entire spike protein, and the dominant responses were in regions 160-218 and 743-854. Most participants were white British and females outnumbered males, and the authors suggested that clonal diversity may have been underestimated.

The sample's time point label, in plain terms: baseline before first vaccination. Samples from vaccinated people were obtained from the UK trials COV001 and COV002, which included a single-blind randomized controlled phase 2/3 trial of AZD1222 (ChAdOx1 nCoV-19) in healthy adults. For TCRbeta chain sequencing, PBMC samples from trial participants were taken at day 0 and at day 28 after the second dose. This TCR derives from an adult in good health. Here the sequenced sample was peripheral blood, taken on day 0 of AZD1222 vaccination. The V and J genes are TRBV7-9 and TRBJ1-4, with TRBD1 perhaps the D gene, on 5 matching bases. This receptor has the CDR3 CASSLVATEGVKLFF. The DNA reads TGTGCCAGCAGCTTAGTCGCGACAGAGGGCGTAAAACTGTTTTTT.